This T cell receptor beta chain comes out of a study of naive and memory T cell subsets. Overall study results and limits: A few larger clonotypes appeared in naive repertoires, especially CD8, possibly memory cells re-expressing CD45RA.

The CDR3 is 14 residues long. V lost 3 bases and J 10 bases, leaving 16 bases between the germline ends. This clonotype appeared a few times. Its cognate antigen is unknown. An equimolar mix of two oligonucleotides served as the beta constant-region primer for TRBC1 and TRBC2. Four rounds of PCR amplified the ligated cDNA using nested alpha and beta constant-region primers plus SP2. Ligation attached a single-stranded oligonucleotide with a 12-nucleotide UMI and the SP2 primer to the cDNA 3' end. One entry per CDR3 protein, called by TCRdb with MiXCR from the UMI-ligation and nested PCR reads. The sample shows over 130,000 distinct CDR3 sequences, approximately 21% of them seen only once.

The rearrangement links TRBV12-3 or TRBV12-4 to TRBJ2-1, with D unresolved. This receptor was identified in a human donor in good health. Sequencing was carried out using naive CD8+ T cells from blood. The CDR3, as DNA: TGTGCCAGCAGTTTGCTATTTGGATCGCAGGAGCAGTTCTTC. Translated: CASSLLFGSQEQFF.